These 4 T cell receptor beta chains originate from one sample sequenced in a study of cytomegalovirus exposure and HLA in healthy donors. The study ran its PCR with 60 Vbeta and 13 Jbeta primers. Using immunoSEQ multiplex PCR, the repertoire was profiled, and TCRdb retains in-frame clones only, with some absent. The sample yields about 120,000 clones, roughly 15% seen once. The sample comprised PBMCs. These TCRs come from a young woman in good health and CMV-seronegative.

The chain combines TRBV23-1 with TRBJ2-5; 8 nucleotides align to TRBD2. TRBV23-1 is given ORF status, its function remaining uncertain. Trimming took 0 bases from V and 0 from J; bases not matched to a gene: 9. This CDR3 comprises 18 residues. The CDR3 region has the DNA TGCGCCAGCAGTCAATCGCGGGTAGCGGGAAAGTACCAAGAGACCCAGTACTTC. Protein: CASSQSRVAGKYQETQYF.

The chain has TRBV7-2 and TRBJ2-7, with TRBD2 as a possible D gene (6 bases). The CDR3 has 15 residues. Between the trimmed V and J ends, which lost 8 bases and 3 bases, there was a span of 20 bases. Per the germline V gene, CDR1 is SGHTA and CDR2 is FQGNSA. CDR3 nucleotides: TGTGCCAGCCAACCCGGGTTTGGGGGAGGCTACGAGCAGTACTTC. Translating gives CASQPGFGGGYEQYF.

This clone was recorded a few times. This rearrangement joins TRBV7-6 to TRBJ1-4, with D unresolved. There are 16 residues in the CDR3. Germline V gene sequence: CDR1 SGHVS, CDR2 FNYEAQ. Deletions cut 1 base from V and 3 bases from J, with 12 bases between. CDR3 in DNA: TGTGCCAGCAGCTTAGATGGGCCCGGGGCTAATGAAAAACTGTTTTTT. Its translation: CASSLDGPGANEKLFF.

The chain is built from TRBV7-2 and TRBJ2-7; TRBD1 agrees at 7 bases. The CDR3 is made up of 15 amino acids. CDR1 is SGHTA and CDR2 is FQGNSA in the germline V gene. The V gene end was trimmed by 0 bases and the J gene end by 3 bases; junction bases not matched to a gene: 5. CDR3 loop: CASSLALGTVYEQYF. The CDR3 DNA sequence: TGTGCCAGCAGCTTAGCGCTGGGGACAGTCTACGAGCAGTACTTC.